This entry lists 10 T cell receptor beta chains sequenced from one sample in a study of CD8 T cells in ankylosing spondylitis (TCRdb year 2017). Beyond this particular receptor, the publication reports: A TCR beta motif of about eight highly homologous amino acid variants appeared characteristic of blood from ankylosing spondylitis patients.

Their recognized antigens are unknown. Library preparation employed 5' RACE. TCRdb records Illumina HiSeq 2500 as the sequencer. Starting from the raw public reads, TCRdb applied fastp trimming at Q25, assembled clones with MiXCR and retained in-frame beta chains. Here each entry gathers all rows of one CDR3 protein and keeps the most common genes and DNA. Within this sample are some 220,000 distinct CDR3 sequences, with approximately 7.3% of them counted one time only. The top ten clones comprise 13% to 15% of the sample. The sequenced material came from blood, either unsorted or a sorted T cell fraction (not recorded which). These receptors were taken from a male donor with ankylosing spondylitis.

This clonotype has just a few counts. The genes are TRBV27 and TRBJ2-2; D is uncertain. The germline CDR1 and CDR2 sequences are MNHEY and SMNVEV (reference sequence). This CDR3 has 15 residues. V was clipped by 0 bases and J by 2 bases, with 7 bases between them. The CDR3 region is CASSLSAYNTGELFF. The CDR3 DNA follows: TGTGCCAGCAGTTTATCAGCCTATAACACCGGGGAGCTGTTTTTT.

The rearrangement uses TRBV27 and TRBJ1-5; D possibly corresponds to TRBD1 (5 bases). V lost 5 bases to trimming and J lost 0 bases, with 14 bases between them. The V gene's germline CDR1 is MNHEY and CDR2 SMNVEV (reference sequence). The length of the CDR3 is 16 residues. The DNA of the CDR3 is TGTGCCAGCAGTCCATTTACAGGAATTAGCAATCAGCCCCAGCATTTT. Translating gives CASSPFTGISNQPQHF.

This clonotype was recorded at least ten times. The rearrangement links TRBV6-5 to TRBJ1-1; D is perhaps TRBD1 (6 bases). The CDR3 covers 13 residues. The germline CDR1 and CDR2 sequences are MNHEY and SVGAGI. Trimming took 0 bases from V and 8 from J, leaving 10 bases between them. CDR3 in DNA: TGTGCCAGCAGTTACTCGGGGGGCCCAGAAGCTTTCTTT. This sequence encodes CASSYSGGPEAFF.

This clonotype has only a few counts. This chain links TRBV12-3 or TRBV12-4 with TRBJ2-7, with D possibly TRBD1 on 5 matching bases. V dropped 2 bases and J dropped 0 bases, with 11 bases sitting between them. The CDR3 has 15 residues. The DNA of the CDR3 is TGTGCCAGCAGTTTACGACAGTCCAGCTCCTACGAGCAGTACTTC. Amino acids: CASSLRQSSSYEQYF.

The chain is built from TRBV12-3 or TRBV12-4 and TRBJ2-7, with 11 nucleotides matching TRBD1. The CDR3 sequence is 15 residues long. J was trimmed by 3 bases and V by 3 bases; bases with no gene match: 4. CDR3 coding DNA: TGTGCCAGCAGTTTCGGGACAGGGGGATTCTACGAGCAGTACTTC. This codes for CASSFGTGGFYEQYF.

The J gene is TRBJ2-7, the V gene TRBV28; weak D call: TRBD2 (5 bases). CDR1 MDHEN and CDR2 SYDVKM come from the germline V gene. V shed 5 bases and J shed 5 bases, with 16 bases lying between them. CDR3 size: 14 residues. As DNA, the CDR3 is TGTGCCAGCAGTCCGGGGAATCCCGGCAACGAGCAGTACTTC. It encodes CASSPGNPGNEQYF.

This chain connects TRBV4-3 to TRBJ2-3, with 8 bases matching TRBD2. Per germline, CDR1 LGHNA and CDR2 YSLEER. V lost 0 bases and J lost 0; bases outside the gene matches: 8. CDR3 size: 18 residues. The CDR3 nucleotides read TGCGCCAGCAGCCAAGATCGGGGGGGGGAGGAAAGCACAGATACGCAGTATTTT. It codes for CASSQDRGGEESTDTQYF.

The chain recombines TRBV29-1 with TRBJ2-2, with a weak D call TRBD1 (6 bases). Germline loops: CDR1 SQVTM, CDR2 ANQGSEA. V lost 7 bases and J 5 bases, leaving 8 bases between the germline ends. This CDR3 region has 11 residues. CDR3 in amino acids: CSADRTGELFF. The DNA for the CDR3 is TGCAGCGCCGACAGGACCGGGGAGCTGTTTTTT.

The rearrangement uses TRBV6-5 and TRBJ1-2, with D unclear. V gave up 4 bases and J gave up 2 bases, with 5 bases separating them. Per the germline V gene, CDR1 is MNHEY and CDR2 is SVGAGI. The CDR3 is made up of 12 amino acids. For the CDR3, the DNA is TGTGCCAGCAGTTCCTTCAACTATGGCTACACCTTC. Translated, it gives CASSSFNYGYTF.

This clonotype was counted at least ten times. V usage is TRBV28 and J usage is TRBJ2-5; 12 bases map to TRBD2. J was trimmed by 5 bases and V by 6 bases; bases with no gene match: 4. The CDR3 contains 14 residues. CDR1 MDHEN and CDR2 SYDVKM come from the germline V gene. CDR3 amino acids: CASRLAGGPETQYF. The CDR3 region has the DNA TGTGCCAGCAGGCTAGCGGGAGGGCCGGAGACCCAGTACTTC.